A selection of T cell receptor beta chains follows, all from one sample in a study of molecular identifiers for immune sequencing clone quantification. TCRdb analysed the PCR reads with MiXCR anew, one entry per CDR3 protein. Of roughly 320,000 distinct CDR3 sequences listed, 20% to 25% are singletons. Sequences were obtained from naive CD8+ T cells from blood, with Jurkat cell RNA spiked in. Source of these receptors: a human donor in good health. Some libraries in this study had Jurkat cell RNA spiked in. Each CDR3 is given with its conserved first and last residue. Fields, in order: J gene, V gene, clone size, D gene, CDR3 DNA, CDR3 protein. A D gene is named only where the DNA matches it firmly. Size tells how often a clone was seen (once, few, many) or the class of an expanded clone, and some rows leave it out.

>TRBJ1-5|TRBV27|.|.
TGTGCCAGCAGTTCGATCTTCTGGACAGGCAATCAGCCCCAGCATTTT
CASSSIFWTGNQPQHF
>TRBJ2-7|TRBV19|.|TRBD1
TGTGCCAGTAGTCCCGGACAGGGGTTCTCCTACGAGCAGTACTTC
CASSPGQGFSYEQYF
>TRBJ2-7|TRBV29-1|many|TRBD1
TGCAGCGTTCGGACAGGGGGCGACGAGCAGTACTTC
CSVRTGGDEQYF
>TRBJ2-7|TRBV9|many|TRBD1
TGTGCCAGCAGCGAGTACGTGGGACAGGGAAGCTCCTACGAGCAGTACTTC
CASSEYVGQGSSYEQYF
>TRBJ2-3|TRBV15|many|.
TGTGCCACCAGCAGAGAGGACAGAGCCACAGATACGCAGTATTTT
CATSREDRATDTQYF
>TRBJ2-1|TRBV11-2|many|.
TGTGCCAGCAGCTCATACAGTAGCTCCTACAATGAGCAGTTCTTC
CASSSYSSSYNEQFF
>TRBJ2-2|TRBV24-1|.|.
TGTGCCACCAGTGATTTGTCACTACCGCAGCCGCCGAACACCGGGGAGCTGTTTTTT
CATSDLSLPQPPNTGELFF
>TRBJ2-5|TRBV5-6|many|.
TGTGCCAGCAGCTCAACTGGGACCCAGTACTTC
CASSSTGTQYF
>TRBJ2-1|TRBV4-1|few|TRBD2
TGCGCCAGCAGCCACTCTAGCGGGGGGGCCAATGAGCAGTTCTTC
CASSHSSGGANEQFF
>TRBJ2-3|TRBV9|many|.
TGTGCCAGCAGCGTAGCAGGGACCACAGATACGCAGTATTTT
CASSVAGTTDTQYF
>TRBJ1-2|TRBV29-1|.|.
TGCAGCGTTAAGGCCGGTTCGGATATCCCTTACACCTTC
CSVKAGSDIPYTF
>TRBJ1-2|TRBV6-2/TRBV6-3|.|.
TGTGCCAGCACCTCCGCGGGAGTGGGCTATGGCTACACCTTC
CASTSAGVGYGYTF
>TRBJ2-7|TRBV7-2|many|.
TGTGCCAGCAGCTTAGGGCCCCCGGGGGAGCAGTACTTC
CASSLGPPGEQYF
>TRBJ2-3|TRBV6-5|.|TRBD2
TGTGCCAACAGCGGCCGAGCGGGGGGTGGCACAGATACGCAGTATTTT
CANSGRAGGGTDTQYF
>TRBJ2-3|TRBV29-1|many|.
TGCAGCGTTGGGGGGTCGTCGATTGGCACAGATACGCAGTATTTT
CSVGGSSIGTDTQYF
>TRBJ1-1|TRBV6-2/TRBV6-3|many|TRBD1
TGTGCCAGCAGTCCCGGGGACAGCTTGCAAGCTTTCTTT
CASSPGDSLQAFF
>TRBJ2-7|TRBV13|few|.
TGTGCCAGCAGCTCAACCACTAGTGGGGGCTACGAGCAGTACTTC
CASSSTTSGGYEQYF
>TRBJ2-4|TRBV30|.|TRBD1
TGTGCCTGGAGTGTACAAACCATTCTCTTTAGGGGACAGGGTATCAAGGCCAAAAGCATTCAGTACTTC
CAWSVQTILFRGQGIKAKSIQYF
>TRBJ1-5|TRBV7-9|many|.
TGTGCCAGCAGCTTAGGAGGAATGGGCAATCAGCCCCAGCATTTT
CASSLGGMGNQPQHF
>TRBJ2-1|TRBV6-6|many|TRBD2
TGTGCCAGCAGTGCTTCGACTAGCGGGCCTTACAATGAGCAGTTCTTC
CASSASTSGPYNEQFF
>TRBJ2-3|TRBV11-2|.|.
TGTGCCAGCAGGGCAGGGGGGCTAGCGAGGAAGTATTTT
CASRAGGLARKYF
>TRBJ2-7|TRBV7-9|many|TRBD2
TGTGCCAGCAGCACGGTCAGTAGCGGGTATCTGGAGCAGTACTTC
CASSTVSSGYLEQYF
>TRBJ1-4|TRBV5-6|many|.
TGTGCCAGCAGCAAGGACCGGCTAAATGAAAAACTGTTTTTT
CASSKDRLNEKLFF
>TRBJ1-1|TRBV6-5|many|TRBD1
TGTGCCAGCAGGACAGGGGGGGCTGAAGCTTTCTTT
CASRTGGAEAFF
>TRBJ1-1|TRBV24-1|many|.
TGTGCCACCAGTGACGGCACTGAAGCTTTCTTT
CATSDGTEAFF